These 9 T cell receptor beta chains share one sample of origin, sequenced in a study of T cells after yellow fever vaccination. TCRdb re-called the 5' RACE reads through MiXCR, storing one row per CDR3 protein. The table lists more than 95,000 distinct CDR3 sequences, under 8% of them singletons. The source was CD4+ T cells sorted from PBMCs, collected 9 to 10 days after the first yellow fever vaccination. Receptors originate from a man aged 18-30 years who received the YFV17D yellow fever vaccine.

This clonotype was seen ten or more times. CDR3 in DNA: TGCGCCAGCAGCTGGGGACTAGGGGGCGATACGCAGTATTTT. Translated: CASSWGLGGDTQYF. The rearrangement links TRBV5-1 to TRBJ2-3; D possibly corresponds to TRBD2 (8 bases). The CDR3 extends over 14 amino acids. The ends were cut back, 3 bases at V and 6 bases at J, with 14 bases in the middle. Germline CDR1 is SGHRS and CDR2 is YFSETQ.

Many counts were recorded for this clonotype. The chain combines TRBV7-2 with TRBJ1-2; tentatively, D is TRBD1 (6 bases). Per germline, CDR1 SGHTA and CDR2 FQGNSA. V lost 5 bases and J 2 bases, leaving 15 bases between the germline ends. The CDR3 is made up of 15 amino acids. The CDR3 DNA reads as TGTGCCAGCAGCCAAAGGACAGATCAGAACTATGGCTACACCTTC. Encoded protein: CASSQRTDQNYGYTF.

At least ten counts were recorded for this clonotype. The V gene is TRBV18, the J gene TRBJ1-2; possible D gene TRBD1, 5 bases. This CDR3 is built from 14 residues. The germline V gene has CDR1 KGHSH and CDR2 LQKENI. V gave up 5 bases and J gave up 8 bases, with 18 bases separating them. CDR3 sequence: CASSSENGGKGYTF. DNA for the CDR3: TGTGCCAGCTCAAGTGAAAACGGGGGTAAAGGCTACACCTTC.

This sequence joins TRBV29-1 and TRBJ2-7; 9 nucleotides match TRBD1. Looked up from germline, CDR1 is SQVTM and CDR2 is ANQGSEA. The CDR3 is 13 residues long. V was clipped by 7 bases and J by 4 bases; unmatched bases: 8. This chain's CDR3 is CSAEGQGGYEQYF. In DNA form, the CDR3 reads TGCAGCGCGGAGGGACAGGGAGGTTACGAGCAGTACTTC.

This clonotype has ten or more counts. V gene TRBV7-8 combines with J gene TRBJ2-3; D is perhaps TRBD2 (5 bases). Germline V gene data show CDR1 as SGHVS and CDR2 as FQNEAQ. This CDR3 has 14 residues. V shed 1 base and J shed 4 bases, with 9 bases lying between them. CDR3 in amino acids: CASSLDRGADTQYF. The CDR3 region has the DNA TGTGCCAGCAGCTTAGATCGGGGAGCAGATACGCAGTATTTT.

This clonotype was detected a few times. The genes are TRBV9 and TRBJ2-3, with D uncertain. Germline V gives CDR1 SGDLS, CDR2 YYNGEE. Trimming cost V 1 base and J 3 bases, with 9 bases left between them. The CDR3 contains 14 residues. The chain's CDR3 is CASSVMETTDTQYF. CDR3 sequence (DNA): TGTGCCAGCAGCGTAATGGAAACGACAGATACGCAGTATTTT. The full variable domain, rest sourced from reference TRBV9 and TRBJ2-3, is DSGVTQTPKHLITATGQRVTLRCSPRSGDLSVYWYQQSLDQGLQFLIQYYNGEERAKGNILERFSAQQFPDLHSELNLSSLELGDSALYFCASSVMETTDTQYFGPGTRLTVL.

This clonotype was recorded at least ten times. The rearrangement joins TRBV12-3 or TRBV12-4 to TRBJ2-3; D is unclear. V shed 2 bases and J shed 4 bases, with 4 bases lying between them. The CDR3 is 12 amino acids. DNA of the CDR3: TGTGCCAGCAGTTTAATTTCAGATACGCAGTATTTT. This codes for CASSLISDTQYF.

This clonotype was detected ten times or more. The chain recombines TRBV7-2 with TRBJ2-7; 11 positions match TRBD2. V shed 3 bases and J 0 bases; nucleotides not matched to a gene: 7. Germline assignment: CDR1 SGHTA and CDR2 FQGNSA. This CDR3 has 17 residues. The CDR3, as DNA: TGTGCCAGCAGCTTCACCGGGACTAGCGGATCCTCCTACGAGCAGTACTTC. It codes for CASSFTGTSGSSYEQYF.

This clonotype has a count of ten or more. The rearrangement uses TRBV20-1 and TRBJ2-1, with 8 bases identical to TRBD2. There are 13 residues in the CDR3. With 5 bases clipped from V and 8 bases from J, the junction kept 8 bases outside the gene matches. Germline V gene data show CDR1 as DFQATT and CDR2 as SNEGSKA (reference sequence). CDR3 in amino acids: CSARGGAGDEQFF. CDR3 coding DNA: TGCAGTGCTCGGGGGGGGGCAGGGGATGAGCAGTTCTTC.